This TCR beta chain was sequenced in a study of PD-L1 blockade in urothelial cancer. Profiled with immunoSEQ multiplex PCR; TCRdb holds only in-frame clones, not every one. The sample gives under 35,000 clones, approximately 87% of which show up once; 3% to 4% is in the top ten. Germline V gene data show CDR1 as SGHNT and CDR2 as YYREEE (reference sequence). Trimming took off 3 bases at V and 4 bases at J, with 19 bases between the two ends. This CDR3 is built from 17 residues. The source is a middle-aged man with urothelial cancer. The J gene is TRBJ2-2, the V gene TRBV5-4, with D perhaps TRBD2 (7 bases). This specimen was PBMCs, taken around atezolizumab (anti-PD-L1) treatment. The CDR3 sequence: CASSSLGGQGFTGELFF. The DNA for the CDR3 is TGTGCCAGCAGCTCCTTGGGGGGGCAGGGATTCACCGGGGAGCTGTTTTTT.